The clone carrying this T cell receptor beta chain has ten or more counts. The CDR3 totals 15 residues. The ends were cut back, 5 bases at V and 0 bases at J, with 13 bases in the middle. In germline, CDR1 is SGHTA, CDR2 FQGNSA. This sample was taken from a study of early T cells in non-severe SARS-CoV-2 infection. TCRdb independently ran MiXCR on the 5' RACE reads; one entry per CDR3 protein. Here the sample spans some 22,000 distinct CDR3 sequences, 5% being singletons. The chain couples TRBV7-2 to TRBJ1-1, with D possibly matching TRBD1 (5 bases). Specimen: whole blood. The clonotype was recovered from an adult who was a healthcare worker with PCR-confirmed SARS-CoV-2 infection or an uninfected control (not recorded which). The CDR3 sequence: CASSQRWGLNTEAFF. The DNA of the CDR3 is TGTGCCAGCAGCCAGCGGTGGGGGTTGAACACTGAAGCTTTCTTT.